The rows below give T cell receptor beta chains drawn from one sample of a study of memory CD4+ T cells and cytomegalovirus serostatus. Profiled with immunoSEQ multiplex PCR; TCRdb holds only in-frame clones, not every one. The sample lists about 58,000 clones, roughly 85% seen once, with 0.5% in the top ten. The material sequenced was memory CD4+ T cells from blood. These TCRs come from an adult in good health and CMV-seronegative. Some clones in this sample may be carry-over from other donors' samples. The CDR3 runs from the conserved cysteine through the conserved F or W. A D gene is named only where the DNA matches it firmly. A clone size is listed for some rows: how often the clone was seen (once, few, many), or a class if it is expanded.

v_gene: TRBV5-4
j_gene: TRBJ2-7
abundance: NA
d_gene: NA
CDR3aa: CASSLRGVLYEQYF
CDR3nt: TGTGCCAGCAGCTTGCGTGGGGTGCTCTACGAGCAGTACTTC

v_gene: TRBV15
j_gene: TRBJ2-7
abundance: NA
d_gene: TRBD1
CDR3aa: CATSRLTGFPGQGTDEQYF
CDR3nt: TGTGCCACCAGCAGACTAACCGGGTTTCCGGGACAGGGGACGGACGAGCAGTACTTC

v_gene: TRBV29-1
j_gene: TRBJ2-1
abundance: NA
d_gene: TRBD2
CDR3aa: CSVLDGRAYNEQFF
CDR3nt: TGCAGCGTTCTAGACGGGAGGGCCTACAATGAGCAGTTCTTC

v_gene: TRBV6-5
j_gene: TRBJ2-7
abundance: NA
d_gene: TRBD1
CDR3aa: CASSYSGQGRNEQYF
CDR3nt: TGTGCCAGCAGTTACTCCGGACAGGGGAGGAACGAGCAGTACTTC

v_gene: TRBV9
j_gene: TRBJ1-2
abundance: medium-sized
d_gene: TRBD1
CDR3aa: CASSVDRVFDGYTF
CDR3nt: TGTGCCAGCAGCGTGGACAGGGTATTCGATGGCTACACCTTC

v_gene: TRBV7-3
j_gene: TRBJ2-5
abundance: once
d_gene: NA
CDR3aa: CASSSGGFQETQYF
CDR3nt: TGTGCCAGCAGCTCGGGGGGCTTCCAAGAGACCCAGTACTTC

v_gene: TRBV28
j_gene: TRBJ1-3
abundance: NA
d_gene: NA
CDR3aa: CASSSGTRPGNTIYF
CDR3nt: TGTGCCAGCAGCTCCGGGACTCGCCCGGGAAACACCATATATTTT

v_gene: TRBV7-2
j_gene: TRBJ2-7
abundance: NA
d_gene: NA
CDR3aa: CASSLVVHGSYEQYF
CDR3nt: TGTGCCAGCAGCTTAGTAGTCCACGGGTCCTACGAGCAGTACTTC

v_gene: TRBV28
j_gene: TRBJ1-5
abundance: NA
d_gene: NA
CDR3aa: CASSSGGPGPQHF
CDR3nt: TGTGCCAGCAGTTCCGGGGGGCCGGGGCCCCAGCATTTT

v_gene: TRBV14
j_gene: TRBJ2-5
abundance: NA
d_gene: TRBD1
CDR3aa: CASSQLGQGRETQYF
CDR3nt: TGTGCCAGCAGCCAATTGGGACAGGGGCGAGAGACCCAGTACTTC

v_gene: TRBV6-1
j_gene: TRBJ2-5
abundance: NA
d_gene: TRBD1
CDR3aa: CASTRDRGETQYF
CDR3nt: TGTGCCAGCACGAGGGACAGGGGAGAGACCCAGTACTTC

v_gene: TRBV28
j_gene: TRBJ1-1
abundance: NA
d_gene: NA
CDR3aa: CASSMSPRGEAFF
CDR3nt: TGTGCCAGCAGTATGAGCCCCCGGGGAGAAGCTTTCTTT

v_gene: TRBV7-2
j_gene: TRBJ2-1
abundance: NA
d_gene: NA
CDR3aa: CASSSDKGLPEQFF
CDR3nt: TGTGCCAGCAGCTCCGATAAGGGACTTCCCGAGCAGTTCTTC

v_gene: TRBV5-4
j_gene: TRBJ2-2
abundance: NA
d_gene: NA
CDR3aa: CASSLSRPNPGELFF
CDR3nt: TGTGCCAGCAGCTTGTCCCGACCGAATCCCGGGGAGCTGTTTTTT

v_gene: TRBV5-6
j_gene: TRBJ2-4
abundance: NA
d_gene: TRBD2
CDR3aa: CASSSWRGAKNIQYF
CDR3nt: TGTGCCAGCAGCTCCTGGCGGGGGGCCAAAAACATTCAGTACTTC

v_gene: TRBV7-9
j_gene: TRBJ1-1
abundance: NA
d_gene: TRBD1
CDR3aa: CASSLAGTGGRPFF
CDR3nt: TGTGCCAGCAGCTTAGCAGGGACAGGGGGTAGGCCTTTCTTT

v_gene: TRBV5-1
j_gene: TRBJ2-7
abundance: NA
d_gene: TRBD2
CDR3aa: CASSPGGIWEQYF
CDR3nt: TGCGCCAGCAGCCCGGGGGGAATCTGGGAGCAGTACTTC

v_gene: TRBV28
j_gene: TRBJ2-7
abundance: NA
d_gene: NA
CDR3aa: CASSPQGLLSSYEQYF
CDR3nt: TGTGCCAGCAGTCCCCAGGGCCTATTGAGCTCCTACGAGCAGTACTTC

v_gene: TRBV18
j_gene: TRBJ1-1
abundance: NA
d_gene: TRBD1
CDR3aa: CASSPTGGLPEAFF
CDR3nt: TGTGCCAGCTCACCAACAGGGGGCCTCCCCGAAGCTTTCTTT

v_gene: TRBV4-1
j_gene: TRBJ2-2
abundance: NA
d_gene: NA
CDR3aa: CASSRSVRRGGGELFF
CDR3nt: TGCGCCAGCAGCCGGAGCGTTCGTAGGGGGGGCGGGGAGCTGTTTTTT

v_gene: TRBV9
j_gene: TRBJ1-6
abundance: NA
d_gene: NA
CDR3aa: CASSVTDVNSPLHF
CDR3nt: TGTGCCAGCAGCGTAACGGACGTGAATTCACCCCTCCACTTT

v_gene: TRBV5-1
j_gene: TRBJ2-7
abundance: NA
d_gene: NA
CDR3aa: CASRLGKGVEQYF
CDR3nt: TGCGCCAGCAGGCTCGGGAAGGGAGTCGAGCAGTACTTC

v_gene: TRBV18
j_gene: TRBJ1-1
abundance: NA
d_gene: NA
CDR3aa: CASSPGRSPLVLEAFF
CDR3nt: TGTGCCAGCTCACCGGGGCGAAGCCCTCTGGTGCTTGAAGCTTTCTTT

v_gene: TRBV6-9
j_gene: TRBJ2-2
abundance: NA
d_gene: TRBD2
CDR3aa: CASSWPWWRETPGELFF
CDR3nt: TGTGCCAGCAGTTGGCCCTGGTGGCGGGAGACTCCCGGGGAGCTGTTTTTT

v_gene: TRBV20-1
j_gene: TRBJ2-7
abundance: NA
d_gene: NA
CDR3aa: CSAWGSYEQYF
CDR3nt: TGCAGTGCTTGGGGCTCCTACGAGCAGTACTTC

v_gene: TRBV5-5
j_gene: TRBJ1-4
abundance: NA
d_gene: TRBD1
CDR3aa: CASSIGTGGEKLFF
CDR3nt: TGTGCCAGCAGCATTGGGACAGGAGGTGAAAAACTGTTTTTT

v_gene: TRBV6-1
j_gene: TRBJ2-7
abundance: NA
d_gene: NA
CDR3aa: CASSDPWRRYSYEQYF
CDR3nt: TGTGCCAGCAGTGATCCCTGGAGGCGGTACTCCTACGAGCAGTACTTC

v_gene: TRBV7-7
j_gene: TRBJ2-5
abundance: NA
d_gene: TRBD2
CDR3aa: CASSSVGGRAGETQYF
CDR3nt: TGTGCTAGCAGCTCCGTCGGCGGGAGGGCCGGTGAGACCCAGTACTTC

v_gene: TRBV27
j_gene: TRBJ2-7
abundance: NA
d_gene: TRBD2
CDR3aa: CASSSRLAQQYF
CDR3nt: TGTGCCAGCAGTTCAAGACTAGCACAGCAGTACTTC

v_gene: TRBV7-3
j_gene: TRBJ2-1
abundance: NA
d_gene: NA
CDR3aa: CASSLNPNSYNEQFF
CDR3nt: TGTGCCAGCAGCTTAAACCCCAACTCCTACAATGAGCAGTTCTTC

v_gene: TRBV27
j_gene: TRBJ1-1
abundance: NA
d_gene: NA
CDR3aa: CASSVDSFSGTEAFF
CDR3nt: TGTGCCAGCAGTGTAGACAGTTTCTCGGGCACTGAAGCTTTCTTT

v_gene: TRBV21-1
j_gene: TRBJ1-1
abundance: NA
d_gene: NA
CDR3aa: CASSKETPDRTVGMNTEAFF
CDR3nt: TGTGCCAGCAGCAAAGAAACACCGGACAGGACCGTGGGGATGAACACTGAAGCTTTCTTT

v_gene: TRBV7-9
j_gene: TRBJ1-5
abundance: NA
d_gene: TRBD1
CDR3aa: CASSLDRNQPQHF
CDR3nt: TGTGCCAGCAGCTTGGACAGGAATCAGCCCCAGCATTTT

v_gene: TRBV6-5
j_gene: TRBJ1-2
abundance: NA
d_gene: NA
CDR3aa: CASSYDSKNYGYTF
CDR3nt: TGTGCCAGCAGTTACGACAGCAAAAACTATGGCTACACCTTC

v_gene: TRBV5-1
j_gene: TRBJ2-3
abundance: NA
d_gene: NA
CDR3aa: CASSVGGAANTDTQYF
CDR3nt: TGCGCCAGCAGTGTTGGGGGGGCAGCCAATACAGATACGCAGTATTTT

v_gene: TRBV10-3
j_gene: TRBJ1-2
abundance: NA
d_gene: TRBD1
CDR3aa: CASRSGTGTYGYTF
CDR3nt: TGTGCCAGCAGGTCCGGGACAGGGACATATGGCTACACCTTC

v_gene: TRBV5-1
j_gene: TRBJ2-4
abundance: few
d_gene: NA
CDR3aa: CASEQGPGGENIQYF
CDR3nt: TGCGCCAGCGAGCAGGGGCCTGGAGGCGAAAACATTCAGTACTTC

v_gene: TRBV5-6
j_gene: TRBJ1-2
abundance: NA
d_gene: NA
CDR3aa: CASRDTEKGYTF
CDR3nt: TGTGCCAGCAGGGACACAGAGAAAGGCTACACCTTC

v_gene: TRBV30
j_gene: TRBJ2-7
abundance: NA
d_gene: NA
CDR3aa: CAWSVPGLYEQYF
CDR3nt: TGTGCCTGGAGTGTTCCGGGCCTCTACGAGCAGTACTTC

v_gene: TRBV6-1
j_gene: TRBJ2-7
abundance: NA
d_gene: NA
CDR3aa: CASSERSYEQYF
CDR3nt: TGTGCCAGCAGTGAAAGGTCCTACGAGCAGTACTTC

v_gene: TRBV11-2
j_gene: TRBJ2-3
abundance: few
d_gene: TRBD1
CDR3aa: CASSTQGERSDTQYF
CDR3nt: TGTGCCAGCAGCACCCAGGGGGAGCGGTCAGATACGCAGTATTTT

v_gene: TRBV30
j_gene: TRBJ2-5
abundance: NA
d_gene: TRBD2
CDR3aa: CAETIAGEETQYF
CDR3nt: TGTGCCGAAACAATAGCGGGAGAAGAGACCCAGTACTTC

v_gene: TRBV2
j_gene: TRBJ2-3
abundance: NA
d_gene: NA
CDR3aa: CASSDPWEADTQYF
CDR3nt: TGTGCCAGCAGTGATCCGTGGGAGGCAGATACGCAGTATTTT

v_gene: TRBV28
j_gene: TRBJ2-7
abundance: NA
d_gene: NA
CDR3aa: CASSLSSVIYEQYF
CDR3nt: TGTGCCAGCAGTTTATCGTCGGTTATCTACGAGCAGTACTTC

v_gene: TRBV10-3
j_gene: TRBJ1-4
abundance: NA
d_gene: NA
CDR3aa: CAISDHMEEKLFF
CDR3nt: TGTGCCATCAGTGACCACATGGAGGAAAAACTGTTTTTT

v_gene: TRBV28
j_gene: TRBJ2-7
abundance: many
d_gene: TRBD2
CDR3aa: CASSPPAGLAFTYEQYF
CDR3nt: TGTGCCAGCAGCCCCCCAGCGGGACTAGCGTTTACCTACGAGCAGTACTTC

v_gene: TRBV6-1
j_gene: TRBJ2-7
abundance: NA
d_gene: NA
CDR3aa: CASSEGRGTPRDYEQYF
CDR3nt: TGTGCCAGCAGTGAAGGGAGAGGCACCCCGCGGGACTACGAGCAGTACTTC

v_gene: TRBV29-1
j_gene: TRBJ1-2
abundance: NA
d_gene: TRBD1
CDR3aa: CSVEGRGTSYGYTF
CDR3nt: TGCAGCGTTGAAGGCAGGGGGACCTCCTATGGCTACACCTTC

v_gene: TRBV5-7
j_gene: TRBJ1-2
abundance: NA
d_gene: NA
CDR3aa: CASSPTSRGYGYTF
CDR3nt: TGTGCCAGCAGCCCTACTAGTCGAGGCTATGGCTACACCTTC

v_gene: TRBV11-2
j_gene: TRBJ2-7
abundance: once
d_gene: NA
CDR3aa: CASSSDGGTYEQYF
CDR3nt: TGTGCCAGCAGCTCAGACGGGGGAACCTACGAGCAGTACTTC

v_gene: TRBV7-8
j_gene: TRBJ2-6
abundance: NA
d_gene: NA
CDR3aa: CASSSPGRSGANVLTF
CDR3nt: TGTGCCAGCAGCTCCCCGGGGCGTTCTGGGGCCAACGTCCTGACTTTC

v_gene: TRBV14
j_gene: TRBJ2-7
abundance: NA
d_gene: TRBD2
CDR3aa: CASSPPRSTSRSGLARSGTYEQYF
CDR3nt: TGTGCCAGCAGCCCCCCCCGATCGACCAGTAGATCAGGACTAGCCCGATCAGGCACCTACGAGCAGTACTTC

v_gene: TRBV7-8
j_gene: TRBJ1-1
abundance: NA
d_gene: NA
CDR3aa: CASSLRPPVGNTEAFF
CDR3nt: TGTGCCAGCAGCTTGCGACCGCCGGTGGGGAACACTGAAGCTTTCTTT

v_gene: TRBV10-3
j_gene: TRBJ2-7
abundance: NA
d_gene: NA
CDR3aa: CAISGSEGGEQYF
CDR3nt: TGTGCCATCAGTGGTTCGGAGGGCGGCGAGCAGTACTTC

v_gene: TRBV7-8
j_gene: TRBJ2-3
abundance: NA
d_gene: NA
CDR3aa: CASSALNTQYF
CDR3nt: TGTGCCAGCAGCGCTTTGAATACGCAGTATTTT

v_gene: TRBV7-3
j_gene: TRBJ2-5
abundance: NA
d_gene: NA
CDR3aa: CASSLSTLNQETQYF
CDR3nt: TGTGCCAGCAGCCTCTCCACCTTAAACCAAGAGACCCAGTACTTC

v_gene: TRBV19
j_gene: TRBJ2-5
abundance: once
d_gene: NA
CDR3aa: CASSSRDRQETQYF
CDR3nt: TGTGCCAGTAGTTCCCGGGACCGACAAGAGACCCAGTACTTC

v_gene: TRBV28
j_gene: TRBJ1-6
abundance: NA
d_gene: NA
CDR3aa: CASSSAAADNSPLHF
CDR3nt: TGTGCCAGCAGTTCCGCGGCAGCCGATAATTCACCCCTCCACTTT

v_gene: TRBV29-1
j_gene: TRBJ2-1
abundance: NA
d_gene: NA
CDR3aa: CSIQEREQFF
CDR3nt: TGCAGCATTCAAGAACGTGAGCAGTTCTTC

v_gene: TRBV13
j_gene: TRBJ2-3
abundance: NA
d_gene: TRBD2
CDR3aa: CASSSEGGVRDTQYF
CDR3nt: TGTGCCAGCAGCTCAGAGGGAGGGGTTCGGGATACGCAGTATTTT